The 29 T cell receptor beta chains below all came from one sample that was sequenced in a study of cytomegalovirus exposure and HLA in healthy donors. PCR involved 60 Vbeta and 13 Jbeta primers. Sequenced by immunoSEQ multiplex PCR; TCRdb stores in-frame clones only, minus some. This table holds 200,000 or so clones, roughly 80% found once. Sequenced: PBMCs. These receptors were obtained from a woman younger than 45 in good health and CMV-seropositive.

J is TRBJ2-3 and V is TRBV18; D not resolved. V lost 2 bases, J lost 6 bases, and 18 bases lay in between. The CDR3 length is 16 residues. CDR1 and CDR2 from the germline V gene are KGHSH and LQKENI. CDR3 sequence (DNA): TGTGCCAGCTCACCATTAAGCTCGCGTGCGGTTGATACGCAGTATTTT. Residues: CASSPLSSRAVDTQYF.

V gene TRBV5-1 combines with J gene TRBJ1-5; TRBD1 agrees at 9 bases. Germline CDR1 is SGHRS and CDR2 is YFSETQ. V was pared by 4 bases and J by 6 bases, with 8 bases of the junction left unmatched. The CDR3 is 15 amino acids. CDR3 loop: CASSEQGARGQPQHF. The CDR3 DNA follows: TGCGCCAGCAGCGAACAGGGGGCTAGAGGTCAGCCCCAGCATTTT.

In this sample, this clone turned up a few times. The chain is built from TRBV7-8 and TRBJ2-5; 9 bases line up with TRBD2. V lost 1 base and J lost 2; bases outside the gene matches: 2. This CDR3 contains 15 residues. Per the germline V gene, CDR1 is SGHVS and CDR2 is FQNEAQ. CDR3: CASSLGAGGQETQYF. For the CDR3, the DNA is TGTGCCAGCAGCTTAGGAGCGGGGGGACAAGAGACCCAGTACTTC.

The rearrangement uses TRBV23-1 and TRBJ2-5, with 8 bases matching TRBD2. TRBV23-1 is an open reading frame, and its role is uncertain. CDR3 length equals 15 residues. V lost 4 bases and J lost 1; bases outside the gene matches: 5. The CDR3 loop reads CASSLWAGGQETQYF. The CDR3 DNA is TGCGCCAGCAGTCTCTGGGCGGGGGGCCAAGAGACCCAGTACTTC.

CDR3 amino acids: CASSLTNRASGNTIYF. DNA for the CDR3: TGTGCCAGCTCATTGACTAACAGGGCCTCTGGAAACACCATATATTTT. The J gene is TRBJ1-3, the V gene TRBV18; perhaps TRBD1 as D (6 bases). CDR1 is KGHSH, CDR2 LQKENI, per germline. V was trimmed by 5 bases and J by 0 bases, leaving 14 bases between them. The CDR3 totals 16 residues.

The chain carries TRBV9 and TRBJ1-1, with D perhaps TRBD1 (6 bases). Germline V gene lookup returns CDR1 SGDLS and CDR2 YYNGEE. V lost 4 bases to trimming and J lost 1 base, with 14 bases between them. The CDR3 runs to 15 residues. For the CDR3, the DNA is TGTGCCAGCAGCCCCCGCGCACAGGGGAACACTGAAGCTTTCTTT. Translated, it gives CASSPRAQGNTEAFF. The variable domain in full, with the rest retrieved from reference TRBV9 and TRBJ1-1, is DSGVTQTPKHLITATGQRVTLRCSPRSGDLSVYWYQQSLDQGLQFLIQYYNGEERAKGNILERFSAQQFPDLHSELNLSSLELGDSALYFCASSPRAQGNTEAFFGQGTRLTVV.

CDR3 amino acids: CASSFLSNYGYTF. CDR3 coding DNA: TGTGCCAGCAGTTTCCTGAGTAACTATGGCTACACCTTC. V and J are TRBV27 and TRBJ1-2, with D unresolved. V was shortened by 3 bases and J by 1 base, with 6 bases between the two germline ends. CDR3 size: 13 residues. The V gene's germline CDR1 is MNHEY and CDR2 SMNVEV (reference sequence).

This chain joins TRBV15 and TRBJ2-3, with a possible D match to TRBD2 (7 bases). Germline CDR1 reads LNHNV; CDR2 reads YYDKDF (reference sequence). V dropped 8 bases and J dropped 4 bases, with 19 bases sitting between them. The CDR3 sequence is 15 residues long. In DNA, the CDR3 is TGTGCCACCTTCCACGTGGGGGGGCCTTCAGATACGCAGTATTTT. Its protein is CATFHVGGPSDTQYF. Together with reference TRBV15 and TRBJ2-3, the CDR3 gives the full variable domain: DAMVIQNPRYQVTQFGKPVTLSCSQTLNHNVMYWYQQKSSQAPKLLFHYYDKDFNNEADTPDNFQSRRPNTSFCFLDIRSPGLGDTAMYLCATFHVGGPSDTQYFGPGTRLTVL.

In DNA form, the CDR3 reads TGCGCCAGCAGCCAAGAGGGGGAAAGCACCGGGGAGCTGTTTTTT. It is translated as CASSQEGESTGELFF. V gene TRBV5-1 combines with J gene TRBJ2-2, with D possibly matching TRBD1 (6 bases). Germline-derived CDR1 and CDR2 are SGHRS and YFSETQ. V lost 4 bases and J 4 bases, leaving 14 bases between the germline ends. The CDR3 has 15 residues.

The CDR3 sequence: CASSYNYTF. CDR3 nucleotides: TGCGCCAGCAGCTATAACTACACCTTC. V usage is TRBV5-1 and J usage is TRBJ1-2; D is ambiguous. The CDR3 loop spans 9 amino acids. CDR1 and CDR2 (germline): SGHRS, YFSETQ. The germline V and J ends were trimmed by 3 bases and 10 bases, with 4 bases remaining between them. The full variable domain, with the rest looked up from reference TRBV5-1 and TRBJ1-2, is KAGVTQTPRYLIKTRGQQVTLSCSPISGHRSVSWYQQTPGQGLQFLFEYFSETQRNKGNFPGRFSGRQFSNSRSEMNVSTLELGDSALYLCASSYNYTFGSGTRLTVV.

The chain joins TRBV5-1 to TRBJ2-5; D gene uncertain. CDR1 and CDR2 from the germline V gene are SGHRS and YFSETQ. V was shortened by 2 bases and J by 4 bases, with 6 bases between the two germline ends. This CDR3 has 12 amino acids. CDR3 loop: CASSLSVETQYF. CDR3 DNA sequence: TGCGCCAGCAGCTTATCGGTAGAGACCCAGTACTTC.

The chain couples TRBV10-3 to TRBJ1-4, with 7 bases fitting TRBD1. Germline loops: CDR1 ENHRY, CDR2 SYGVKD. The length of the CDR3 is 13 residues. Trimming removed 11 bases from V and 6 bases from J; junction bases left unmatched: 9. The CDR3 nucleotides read TGTGCCGCAGGGGGGACGGGAGATGAAAAACTGTTTTTT. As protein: CAAGGTGDEKLFF.

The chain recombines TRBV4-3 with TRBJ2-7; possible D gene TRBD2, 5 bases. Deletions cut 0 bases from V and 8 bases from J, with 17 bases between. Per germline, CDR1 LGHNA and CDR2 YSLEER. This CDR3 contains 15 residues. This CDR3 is CASSQDAGLGLQQYF. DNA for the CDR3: TGCGCCAGCAGCCAAGACGCGGGCCTAGGTCTCCAGCAGTACTTC.

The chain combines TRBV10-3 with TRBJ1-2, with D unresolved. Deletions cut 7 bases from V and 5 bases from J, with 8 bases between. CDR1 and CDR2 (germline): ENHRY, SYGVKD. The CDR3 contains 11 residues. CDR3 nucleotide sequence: TGTGCCATCATGGGCCCGTATGGCTACACCTTC. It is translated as CAIMGPYGYTF.

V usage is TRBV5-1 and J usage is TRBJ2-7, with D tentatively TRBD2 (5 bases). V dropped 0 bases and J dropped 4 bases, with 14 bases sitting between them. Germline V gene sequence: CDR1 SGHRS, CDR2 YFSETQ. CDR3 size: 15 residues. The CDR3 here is CASSLGLGEWYEQYF. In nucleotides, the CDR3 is TGCGCCAGCAGCTTGGGGCTGGGAGAGTGGTACGAGCAGTACTTC.

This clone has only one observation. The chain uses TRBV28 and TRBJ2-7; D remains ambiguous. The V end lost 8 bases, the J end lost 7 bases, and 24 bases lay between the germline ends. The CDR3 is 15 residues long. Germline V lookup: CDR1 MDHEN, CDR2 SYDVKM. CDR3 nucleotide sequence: TGTGCCAGCGCCCCTCGGATCCTAATTAGGCGGGAGCAGTACTTC. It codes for CASAPRILIRREQYF.

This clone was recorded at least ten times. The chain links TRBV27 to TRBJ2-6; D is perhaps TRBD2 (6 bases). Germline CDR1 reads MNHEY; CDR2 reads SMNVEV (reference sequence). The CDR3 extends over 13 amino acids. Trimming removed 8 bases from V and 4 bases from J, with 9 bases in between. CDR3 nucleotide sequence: TGTGCCAGCTCCCGGGGGGGGGCCAACGTCCTGACTTTC. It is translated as CASSRGGANVLTF.

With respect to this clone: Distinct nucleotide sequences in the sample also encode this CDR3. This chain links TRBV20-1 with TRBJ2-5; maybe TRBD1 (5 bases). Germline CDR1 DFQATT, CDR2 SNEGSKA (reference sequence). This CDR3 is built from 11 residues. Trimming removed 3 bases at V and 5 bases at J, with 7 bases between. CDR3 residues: CSARGRETQYF. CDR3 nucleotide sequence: TGCAGTGCTAGGGGGCGTGAGACCCAGTACTTC.

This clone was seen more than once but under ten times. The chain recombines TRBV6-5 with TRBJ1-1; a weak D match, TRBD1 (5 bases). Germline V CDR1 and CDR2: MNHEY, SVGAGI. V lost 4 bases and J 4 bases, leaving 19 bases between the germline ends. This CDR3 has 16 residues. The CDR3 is CASSSRQRTTTTEAFF. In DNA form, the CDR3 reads TGTGCCAGCAGTTCTCGACAGCGCACCACCACCACTGAAGCTTTCTTT.

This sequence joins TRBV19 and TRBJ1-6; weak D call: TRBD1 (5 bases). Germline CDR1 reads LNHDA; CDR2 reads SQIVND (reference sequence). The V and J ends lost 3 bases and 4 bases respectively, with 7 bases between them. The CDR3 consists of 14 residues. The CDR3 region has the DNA TGTGCCAGTAGTATGGGGGGGTATAATTCACCCCTCCACTTT. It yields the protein CASSMGGYNSPLHF.

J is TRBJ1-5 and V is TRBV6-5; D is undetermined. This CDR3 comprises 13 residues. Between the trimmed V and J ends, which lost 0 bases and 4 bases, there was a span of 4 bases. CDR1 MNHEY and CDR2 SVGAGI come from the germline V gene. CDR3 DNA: TGTGCCAGCAGTTACTCGAGAAATCAGCCCCAGCATTTT. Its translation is CASSYSRNQPQHF.

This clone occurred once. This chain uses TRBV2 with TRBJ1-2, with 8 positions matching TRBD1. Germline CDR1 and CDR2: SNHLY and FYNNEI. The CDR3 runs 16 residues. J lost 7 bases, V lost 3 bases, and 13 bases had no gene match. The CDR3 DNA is TGTGCCAGCAGTGAGGACAGGGTCCTATCGAGGCGTGGCTACACCTTC. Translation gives CASSEDRVLSRRGYTF.

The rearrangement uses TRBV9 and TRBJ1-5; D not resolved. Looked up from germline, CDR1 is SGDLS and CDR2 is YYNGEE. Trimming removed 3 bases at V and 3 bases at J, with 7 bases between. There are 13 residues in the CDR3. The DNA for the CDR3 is TGTGCCAGCAGCGAGAGTTCCAATCAGCCCCAGCATTTT. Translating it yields CASSESSNQPQHF.

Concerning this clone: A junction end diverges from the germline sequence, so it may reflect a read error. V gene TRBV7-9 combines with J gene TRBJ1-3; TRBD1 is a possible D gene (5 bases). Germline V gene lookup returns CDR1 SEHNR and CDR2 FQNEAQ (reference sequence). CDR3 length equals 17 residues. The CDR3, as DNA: TGTTCCAGCAGCCAACTCGACCAGGGTTGGCTTGGAAACACCATATATTTT. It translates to CSSSQLDQGWLGNTIYF.

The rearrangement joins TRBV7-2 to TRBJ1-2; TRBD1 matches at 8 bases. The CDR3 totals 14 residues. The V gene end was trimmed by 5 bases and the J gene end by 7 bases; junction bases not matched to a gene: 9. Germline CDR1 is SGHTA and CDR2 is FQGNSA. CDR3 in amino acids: CASSPDRGQSGYTF. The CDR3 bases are TGTGCCAGCAGCCCCGACAGGGGACAATCTGGCTACACCTTC.

The CDR3 bases are TGTGCCAGCACCCACGGCAGGGTCTACACTGAAGCTTTCTTT. As protein: CASTHGRVYTEAFF. This sequence joins TRBV27 and TRBJ1-1, with TRBD1 as a possible D gene (5 bases). CDR3 length equals 14 residues. V lost 7 bases, J lost 3 bases, and 15 bases lay in between. The germline gives CDR1 MNHEY, CDR2 SMNVEV (reference sequence).

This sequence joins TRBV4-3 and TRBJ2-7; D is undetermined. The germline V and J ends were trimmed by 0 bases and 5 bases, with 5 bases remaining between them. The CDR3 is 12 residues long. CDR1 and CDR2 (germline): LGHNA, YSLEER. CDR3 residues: CASSQDPDEQYF. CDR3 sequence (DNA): TGCGCCAGCAGCCAAGATCCCGACGAGCAGTACTTC.

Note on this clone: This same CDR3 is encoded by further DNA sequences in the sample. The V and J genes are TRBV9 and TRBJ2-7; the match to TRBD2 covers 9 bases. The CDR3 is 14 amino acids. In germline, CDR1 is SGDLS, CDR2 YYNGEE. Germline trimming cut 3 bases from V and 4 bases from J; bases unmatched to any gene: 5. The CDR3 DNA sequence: TGTGCCAGCAGCGCGGGACTAGCTGGGTACGAGCAGTACTTC. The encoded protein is CASSAGLAGYEQYF.

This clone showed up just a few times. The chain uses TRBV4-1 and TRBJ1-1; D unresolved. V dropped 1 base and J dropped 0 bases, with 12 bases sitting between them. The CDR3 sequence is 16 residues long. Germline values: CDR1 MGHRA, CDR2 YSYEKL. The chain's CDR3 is CASSQAAGTMNTEAFF. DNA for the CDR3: TGCGCCAGCAGCCAAGCGGCAGGAACCATGAACACTGAAGCTTTCTTT.